This T cell receptor (beta chain) is drawn from a study of T cell responses to AZD1222 COVID-19 vaccine. Study-wide results and limits: Regions 160-218 and 743-854 dominated among vaccine-associated CD4 TCRs spanning spike.

Assay: immunoSEQ multiplex PCR; the TCRdb copy retains only in-frame clones and omits some. The sample yields tens of thousands of clones, over 75% seen once. On this clone itself: Antigen unknown.

Germline V CDR1 and CDR2: LGHNA, YNFKEQ. The CDR3 consists of 14 residues. V dropped 3 bases and J dropped 6 bases, with 12 bases sitting between them. The genes are TRBV4-2 and TRBJ2-1; D gene uncertain. This receptor was identified in an adult who received the AZD1222 COVID-19 vaccine. Specimen: peripheral blood, collected 28 days after the second AZD1222 dose. CDR3 sequence reads: CASSHYTTGNEQFF. For the CDR3, the DNA is TGTGCCAGCAGCCATTATACGACCGGCAATGAGCAGTTCTTC.